This T cell receptor (beta chain) was identified in a study of technical replicates of blood from a handful of donors (dated by TCRdb to 2016 to 2017). Notes on this clone: What this receptor recognizes is not known. No per-base quality is available; no much larger clone lies one base away.

CDR1 and CDR2 (SEHNR, FQNEAQ) derive from the germline V gene (reference sequence). The cysteine opens and the phenylalanine closes a CDR3 of 13 amino acids. Only the CDR3 portion is preserved as DNA: 39 bases, with reading frame beginning at the first base. V is reduced by 3 bases and J by 2 bases, leaving a spacing of 7 bases between them. The library was produced with the immunoSEQ multiplex PCR assay. Sourced from immuneACCESS, this table was stored by TCRdb with only in-frame sequences that have V and J called. A share of the clones is absent; for the studies checked, an unresolved V gene accounts for under half, and the remainder has no known explanation. The sample yields 75,000 to 100,000 clones; about 96% were counted once. Around 0.26% of the sample lies in the top ten.

Input material: T cells isolated from PBMCs. This TCR was recovered from a human donor in good health. The rearrangement combines TRBV7-9 with TRBJ1-1, with the D gene call left open. The CDR3 reads CASSFGDNTEAFF. The DNA sequence reads TGTGCCAGCAGCTTCGGGGATAACACTGAAGCTTTCTTT.